This T cell receptor (beta chain) was sequenced for a study of blood T cell repertoires in COVID-19. At the level of the study: PBMCs, B-cell-depleted T cells, or T cells were the source of the cDNA or gDNA that made up the material.

Authors' processing steps: Amplification from reference gene primers served as the basis for estimated nucleated cell counts. Generated by immunoSEQ multiplex PCR, the TCRdb table keeps only in-frame clones and is missing some. Clonal size and the V and J genes are those of that table, whereas D and trimming came from the DNA. This table holds over 120,000 clones, roughly 80% found once. Resolution of symptoms, clearance, or two negative PCRs was present in recovered Cohort 3 donors. This CDR3 has 17 amino acids. Looked up from germline, CDR1 is SNHLY and CDR2 is FYNNEI. V lost 7 bases, J lost 0 bases, and 11 bases stayed unmatched.

The receptor's source is a woman aged 45-59 years who had recovered from COVID-19. The genes are TRBV2 and TRBJ1-1; 10 bases map to TRBD1. The specimen was PBMCs or T cells enriched from blood (not recorded which). The CDR3 spells CASTKDGTGAMNTEAFF. CDR3 in DNA: TGTGCCAGCACCAAGGATGGGACAGGGGCAATGAACACTGAAGCTTTCTTT. The whole variable domain, filled in from reference TRBV2 and TRBJ1-1, reads EPEVTQTPSHQVTQMGQEVILRCVPISNHLYFYWYRQILGQKVEFLVSFYNNEISEKSEIFDDQFSVERPDGSNFTLKIRSTKLEDSAMYFCASTKDGTGAMNTEAFFGQGTRLTVV.